The rows below give T cell receptor beta chains drawn from one sample of a study of T cell repertoires in cytomegalovirus infection. TCRdb reprocessed the reads via MiXCR and lists one record per CDR3 protein. The sample contains fewer than 200,000 distinct CDR3 sequences, under 25% of which appear only once. The material sequenced was PBMCs. All receptors come from a human donor in good health (CMV status not recorded). Some clones in this sample may be carry-over from other donors' samples. The CDR3 runs from the conserved cysteine through the conserved F or W. The order of the fields is J gene, D gene, V gene, clone size, CDR3 protein, CDR3 DNA. A D gene is named only where the DNA matches it firmly. Size is stated for part of the rows, as once, few or many counts, or as a class when the clone is expanded.

TRBJ2-3	-	TRBV6-5	few	CASSSDGLVEYF	TGTGCCAGCAGTTCAGACGGATTAGTAGAGTATTTT
TRBJ2-3	-	TRBV9	few	CASSVPATDTQYF	TGTGCCAGCAGCGTACCGGCCACAGATACGCAGTATTTT
TRBJ2-2	TRBD1	TRBV10-3	few	CAISGGGASGELFF	TGTGCCATCAGTGGAGGGGGCGCCTCCGGGGAGCTGTTTTTT
TRBJ2-1	TRBD1	TRBV5-4	many	CASSWTGTNEQFF	TGTGCCAGCAGCTGGACAGGGACCAATGAGCAGTTCTTC
TRBJ1-3	TRBD1	TRBV6-1	-	CASRYGRQGVSGNTIYF	TGTGCCAGCCGTTACGGCCGACAGGGGGTCTCTGGAAACACCATATATTTT
TRBJ2-7	-	TRBV18	-	CASSPKREAYEQYF	TGTGCCAGCTCACCGAAACGGGAAGCCTACGAGCAGTACTTC
TRBJ2-1	-	TRBV20-1	-	CSARDPAGAPGSSNEQFF	TGCAGTGCTAGAGATCCTGCGGGGGCTCCGGGGAGTTCCAATGAGCAGTTCTTC
TRBJ1-2	-	TRBV7-2	many	CASSLLQGSNYGYTF	TGTGCCAGCAGCTTATTGCAGGGGAGCAACTATGGCTACACCTTC
TRBJ1-2	-	TRBV5-6	few	CASSGGTNYGYTF	TGTGCCAGCAGCGGGGGGACTAACTATGGCTACACCTTC
TRBJ2-1	TRBD2	TRBV7-2	many	CASSLTLAVNNEQFF	TGTGCCAGCAGCTTGACACTAGCGGTAAACAATGAGCAGTTCTTC
TRBJ1-2	TRBD1	TRBV10-3	few	CAISGGQGNGYGYTF	TGTGCCATCAGTGGGGGACAGGGAAACGGCTATGGCTACACCTTC
TRBJ2-7	-	TRBV6-1	-	CASSESQAAAFYEQYF	TGTGCCAGCAGTGAGAGTCAGGCTGCAGCTTTCTACGAGCAGTACTTC
TRBJ1-1	-	TRBV29-1	-	CSVHQGSTEAFF	TGCAGCGTCCATCAGGGGAGCACTGAAGCTTTCTTT
TRBJ2-2	-	TRBV5-1	-	CASSVQTGSTGELFF	TGCGCCAGCAGCGTACAGACAGGATCCACCGGGGAGCTGTTTTTT
TRBJ1-6	TRBD1	TRBV7-9	few	CASSRRDSSNSPLHF	TGTGCCAGCAGCCGCCGGGACAGCAGTAATTCACCCCTCCACTTT
TRBJ2-7	-	TRBV6-5	-	CASSGSIALDEQYF	TGTGCCAGCAGCGGTTCCATTGCGCTTGACGAGCAGTACTTC
TRBJ2-2	TRBD1	TRBV6-6	-	CASSHPGQGTSTGELFF	TGTGCCAGCAGTCACCCAGGACAGGGGACTTCGACCGGGGAGCTGTTTTTT
TRBJ2-2	TRBD1	TRBV6-2/TRBV6-3	few	CASSTGTGNTGELFF	TGTGCCAGCAGTACCGGGACAGGGAACACCGGGGAGCTGTTTTTT
TRBJ1-1	-	TRBV25-1	-	CARSGTGGTEAFF	TGTGCCAGAAGTGGGACGGGCGGCACTGAAGCTTTCTTT
TRBJ2-2	-	TRBV12-3/TRBV12-4	few	CASWLGGTGELFF	TGTGCCAGTTGGTTAGGGGGAACCGGGGAGCTGTTTTTT
TRBJ2-7	-	TRBV7-2	many	CASSTGVYEQYF	TGTGCCAGCAGCACTGGGGTATACGAGCAGTACTTC
TRBJ2-5	TRBD1	TRBV27	-	CASSLVGQGRETQYF	TGTGCCAGCAGTCTAGTGGGACAGGGTAGGGAGACCCAGTACTTC
TRBJ1-1	TRBD1	TRBV7-9	-	CASSPDRGHRDTEAFF	TGTGCCAGCAGCCCGGACAGGGGGCATAGGGACACTGAAGCTTTCTTT
TRBJ1-5	-	TRBV7-2	few	CASSLVGVGNQPQHF	TGTGCCAGCAGCTTAGTAGGGGTCGGCAATCAGCCCCAGCATTTT